This entry lists 15 T cell receptor beta chains sequenced from one sample in a study of blood T cell repertoires in COVID-19. Assay: immunoSEQ multiplex PCR; the TCRdb copy retains only in-frame clones and omits some. This table holds 150,000 to 200,000 clones, 80% to 85% found once. The sequencing sample was made of PBMCs or T cells enriched from blood (not recorded which). The receptors originated from a man aged 35 to 55 who had recovered from COVID-19.

In DNA form, the CDR3 reads TGTGCCAGCAGCGTGGCAGAGGCAGAATGGAGTGGAAAACTGTTTTTT. Translation gives CASSVAEAEWSGKLFF. The V call is TRBV9, the J call TRBJ1-4, with D unresolved. This CDR3 contains 16 residues. Germline assignment: CDR1 SGDLS and CDR2 YYNGEE. Trimming shortened V by 2 bases and J by 10 bases, and 21 bases separated the two germline ends.

Written as DNA, the CDR3 is TGTGCCAGCAGTTTAGCCAGACCAACTAGCGATGAAAAACTGTTTTTT. It specifies CASSLARPTSDEKLFF. The chain links TRBV27 to TRBJ1-4; D remains unclear. Germline V gene sequence: CDR1 MNHEY, CDR2 SMNVEV (reference sequence). The CDR3 length is 16 residues. V was clipped by 2 bases and J by 6 bases, with 16 bases between them.

This chain connects TRBV16 to TRBJ1-2; the D is unclear. The CDR3 has 12 amino acids. Germline V gene lookup returns CDR1 KGHSY and CDR2 FQNENV. The V and J ends lost 0 bases and 13 bases respectively, with 12 bases between them. CDR3 in amino acids: CASSQSTVSSTF. Here the CDR3 DNA reads TGTGCCAGCAGCCAATCCACAGTGTCATCCACCTTC.

This sequence joins TRBV4-1 and TRBJ1-5; a possible D gene is TRBD1 (5 bases). CDR3 length: 18 amino acids. Germline CDR1 MGHRA, CDR2 YSYEKL. V was trimmed by 2 bases and J by 2 bases, leaving 19 bases between them. The CDR3 DNA sequence: TGCGCCAGCAGCCAACAACAAACCATAGGGGCAGGCAATCAGCCCCAGCATTTT. It specifies CASSQQQTIGAGNQPQHF.

The chain carries TRBV20-1 and TRBJ1-1; no definite D call. V was cut by 3 bases and J by 2 bases, with 13 bases left in between. Per the germline V gene, CDR1 is DFQATT and CDR2 is SNEGSKA (reference sequence). The CDR3 covers 14 residues. The DNA of the CDR3 is TGCAGTGCTAGTCGACCCGGGAGAAACACTGAAGCTTTCTTT. Protein sequence: CSASRPGRNTEAFF.

CDR3 DNA: TGTGCCACCAGCAGAGCAGGGGGCAGATTTAGTGAAAAACTGTTTTTT. Amino acids: CATSRAGGRFSEKLFF. The chain recombines TRBV15 with TRBJ1-4; 8 bases align to TRBD1. Trimming at V came to 1 base and at J to 7 bases, leaving 8 bases not matched to a gene. This CDR3 is built from 16 residues. Per the germline V gene, CDR1 is LNHNV and CDR2 is YYDKDF (reference sequence).

V is TRBV5-1 and J is TRBJ2-2, with a tentative D call TRBD1 (5 bases). The CDR3 runs 14 residues. Looked up from germline, CDR1 is SGHRS and CDR2 is YFSETQ. Between the trimmed V and J ends, which lost 3 bases and 5 bases, there was a span of 11 bases. The CDR3 DNA is TGCGCCAGCAGCTGGAAGGACATGACCGGGGAGCTGTTTTTT. This encodes CASSWKDMTGELFF. The full variable domain, completed using reference TRBV5-1 and TRBJ2-2, is KAGVTQTPRYLIKTRGQQVTLSCSPISGHRSVSWYQQTPGQGLQFLFEYFSETQRNKGNFPGRFSGRQFSNSRSEMNVSTLELGDSALYLCASSWKDMTGELFFGEGSRLTVL.

CDR3 sequence reads: CSVEDRGVTKNTEAFF. The CDR3 nucleotides read TGCAGCGTTGAAGATCGGGGAGTGACCAAAAACACTGAAGCTTTCTTT. This chain connects TRBV29-1 to TRBJ1-1; D remains ambiguous. Germline V gives CDR1 SQVTM, CDR2 ANQGSEA. V shed 0 bases and J shed 2 bases, with 16 bases lying between them. CDR3 size: 16 residues.

The V call is TRBV19, the J call TRBJ1-1; 11 bases are shared with TRBD1. The CDR3 sequence is 15 residues long. CDR1 LNHDA and CDR2 SQIVND come from the germline V gene (reference sequence). V shed 7 bases, J shed 3 bases, and the junction held 7 bases outside the gene matches. CDR3 sequence reads: CASKGQGGSHTEAFF. The DNA of the CDR3 is TGTGCCAGTAAGGGACAGGGGGGATCGCACACTGAAGCTTTCTTT.

This chain links TRBV4-2 with TRBJ2-5; 7 nucleotides align to TRBD2. Germline CDR1 reads LGHNA; CDR2 reads YNFKEQ. V shed 1 base and J 2 bases; nucleotides not matched to a gene: 13. The CDR3 consists of 18 residues. In DNA form, the CDR3 reads TGTGCCAGCAGCCAAGGAGCGAGTTTCCGGGAGGCACAAGAGACCCAGTACTTC. Protein: CASSQGASFREAQETQYF.

The gene calls are TRBV9 and TRBJ2-3; TRBD2 matches 12 bases. The V gene end was trimmed by 4 bases and the J gene end by 2 bases; junction bases not matched to a gene: 2. The CDR3 runs 15 residues. Germline V gives CDR1 SGDLS, CDR2 YYNGEE. Written as DNA, the CDR3 is TGTGCCAGCAGCACTAGCGGGGGGCACACAGATACGCAGTATTTT. Amino acid sequence: CASSTSGGHTDTQYF.

The rearrangement links TRBV3-1 (or the pseudogene TRBV3-2) to TRBJ2-2, with no clear D. Germline CDR1 LGHDT, CDR2 YNNKEL (reference sequence). The ends were cut back, 1 base at V and 0 bases at J, with 9 bases in the middle. The CDR3 has 16 amino acids. The CDR3 DNA is TGTGCCAGCAGCCAAGTCCGACTTACGAACACCGGGGAGCTGTTTTTT. As protein: CASSQVRLTNTGELFF.

The chain is built from TRBV21-1 and TRBJ1-1; the table's TRBD1 call for D was not verified on the DNA. TRBV21-1 is termed a pseudogene. The length of the CDR3 is 14 residues. The CDR3: CASRRTGLNTEAFF. The DNA for the CDR3 is TGTGCCAGCAGAAGAACAGGATTAAACACTGAAGCTTTCTTT.

The chain carries TRBV15 and TRBJ2-5; 7 bases are shared with TRBD2. The CDR3 has 17 residues. With V trimmed by 0 bases and J by 0 bases, 7 bases remained unmatched. Germline CDR1 LNHNV, CDR2 YYDKDF (reference sequence). CDR3 in DNA: TGTGCCACCAGCAGAGAAATTGGCGGGGGTGACCAAGAGACCCAGTACTTC. Translating gives CATSREIGGGDQETQYF.

The rearrangement joins TRBV20-1 to TRBJ2-7; possibly TRBD1 for D (5 bases). The CDR3 sequence is 11 residues long. V shed 6 bases and J shed 3 bases, with 9 bases lying between them. Germline V lookup: CDR1 DFQATT, CDR2 SNEGSKA (reference sequence). CDR3 in DNA: TGCAGTGCGCCAGGGTACTACGAGCAGTACTTC. This translates into CSAPGYYEQYF.